The T cell receptor (beta chain) described here comes from a study of regulatory T cells in long-lasting Graves disease. The study's findings and limits: Gene preferences differed: TRBV28, TRBJ1-2, TRBJ2-5 in persistent cases. No thyroid tissue was studied; the work used peripheral blood only.

Construction of the TCR beta libraries employed iRepertoire HTBI primers in conjunction with Arm-PCR of CDR3 regions. TCRdb used MiXCR to reprocess the multiplex PCR reads, holding one entry per CDR3 protein. The sample yields roughly 450,000 distinct CDR3 sequences, under 25% seen once. Germline V gene lookup returns CDR1 SGHDN and CDR2 FVKESK. The CDR3 sequence is 15 residues long. V lost 7 bases, J lost 7 bases, and 20 bases lay in between. Noted time point: persistent/refractory GD, antithyroid drugs over 5 years with positive TRAb. Making the TCR library involved RNA that had been extracted from PBMCs. This clonotype was found a few times. Its antigen is unidentified.

The chain employs TRBV14 and TRBJ2-1, with a weak D call TRBD1 (6 bases). This TCR derives from a female donor with Graves disease. Sequencing was performed on peripheral blood mononuclear cells (PBMCs), taken when the disease was refractory, from a patient treated with antithyroid drugs. This chain's CDR3 is CASTTLERGMNEQFF. CDR3 in DNA: TGTGCCAGCACCACACTCGAAAGGGGGATGAATGAGCAGTTCTTC.